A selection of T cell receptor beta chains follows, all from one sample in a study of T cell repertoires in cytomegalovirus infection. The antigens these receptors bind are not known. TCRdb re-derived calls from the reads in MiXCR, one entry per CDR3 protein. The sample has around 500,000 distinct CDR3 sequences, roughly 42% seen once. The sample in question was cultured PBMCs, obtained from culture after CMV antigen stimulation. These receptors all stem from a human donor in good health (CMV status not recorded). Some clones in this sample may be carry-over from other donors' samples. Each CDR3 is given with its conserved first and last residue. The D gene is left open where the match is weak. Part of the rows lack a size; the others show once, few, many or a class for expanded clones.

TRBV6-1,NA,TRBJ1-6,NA,TGTGCCAGCGGAAGAAGATCCTATAATTCACCCCTCCACTTT,CASGRRSYNSPLHF
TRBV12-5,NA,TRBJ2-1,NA,TGTGCTAGTGGTTTGGGGCTGCTTCTTTACAATGAGCAGTTCTTC,CASGLGLLLYNEQFF
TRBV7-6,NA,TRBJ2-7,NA,TGTGCCAGCGGACTCAGGCGGTTCTACGAGCAGTACTTC,CASGLRRFYEQYF
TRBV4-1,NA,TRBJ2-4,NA,TGCGCCAGCAGCCAAGAGCCTTCTGGTGGAAAAAACATTCAGTACTTC,CASSQEPSGGKNIQYF
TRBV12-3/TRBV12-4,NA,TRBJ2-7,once,TGTGCCAGCAGTTTCCACGGGGGCACAGGCTACGAGCAGTACTTC,CASSFHGGTGYEQYF
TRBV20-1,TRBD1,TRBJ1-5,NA,TGCAGTGCTAGAGACCCGGGACAGGGGGGAACTTATAGCAATCAGCCCCAGCATTTT,CSARDPGQGGTYSNQPQHF
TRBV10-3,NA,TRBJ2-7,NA,TGTGCCCGGGTCGACTACGAGCAGTACTTC,CARVDYEQYF
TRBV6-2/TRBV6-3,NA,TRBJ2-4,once,TGTGCCAGCAGTTACCGGGACGACAAAAACATTCAGTACTTC,CASSYRDDKNIQYF
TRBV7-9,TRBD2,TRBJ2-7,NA,TGTGCCAGCAGCTTTGTAGCGGGATCCTACGAGCAGTACTTC,CASSFVAGSYEQYF
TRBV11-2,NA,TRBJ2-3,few,TGTGCCAGCAGCCCCCGGACCTTT,CASSPRTF
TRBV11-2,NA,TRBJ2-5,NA,TGTGCCAGCAGGGTGGGCTCGGGGGAGACCCAGTACTTC,CASRVGSGETQYF
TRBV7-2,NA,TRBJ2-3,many,TGTGCCAGCAGCTTAGATCGGGGGCACGATACGCAGTATTTT,CASSLDRGHDTQYF
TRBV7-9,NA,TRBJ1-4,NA,TGTGCCAGCAGCTACCCTCAGGTGGGGGTGGAAGGAGAAAAACTGTTTTTT,CASSYPQVGVEGEKLFF
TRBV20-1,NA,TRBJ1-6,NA,TGCAGTGCTAGAGATCCCCAGAGCTCCTATAATTCACCCCTCCACTTT,CSARDPQSSYNSPLHF
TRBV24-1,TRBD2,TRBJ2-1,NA,TGTGCCACCAGTGGGGAGGGGCTGAGCTCCTACAATGAGCAGTTCTTC,CATSGEGLSSYNEQFF
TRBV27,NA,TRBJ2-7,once,TGTGCCAGCACCTCCCCCCTGACAGGAGCCTCCTACGAGCAGTACTTC,CASTSPLTGASYEQYF
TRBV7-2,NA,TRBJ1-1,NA,TGTGCCAGCAGCTTAATTCTCGGGGCGCGGAAGAGTACTGAAGCTTTCTTT,CASSLILGARKSTEAFF
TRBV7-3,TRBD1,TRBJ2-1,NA,TGTGCCAGCAGTCTACCGGGACAGAAATACAATGAGCAGTTCTTC,CASSLPGQKYNEQFF
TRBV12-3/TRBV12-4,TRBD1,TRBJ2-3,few,TGTGCCAGCAGTCGAACAGGGGGCACAGATACGCAGTATTTT,CASSRTGGTDTQYF
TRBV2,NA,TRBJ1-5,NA,TGTGCCAGCAAGTTTTACCAAGGTAGCAATCAGCCCCAGCATTTT,CASKFYQGSNQPQHF